Listed below are T cell receptor beta chains from one sample, sequenced in a study of blood T cell repertoires in COVID-19. The method was immunoSEQ multiplex PCR; TCRdb's version includes in-frame clones alone and lacks a portion of them. This table has roughly 210,000 clones, approximately 81% appearing once. Sequenced input: peripheral blood. The receptors shown here come from a woman over 75 with COVID-19, enrolled during active disease. The CDR3 runs from the conserved cysteine through the conserved F or W. The D gene is left open where the match is weak. Size values are once, few and many counts, or a class for expanded clones, and some rows have none.

D gene: -
clone size: -
J gene: TRBJ2-7
V gene: TRBV5-1
CDR3 DNA: TGCGCCAGCAGCTTGGAATTGTCAGGGCCCCGCTACGAGCAGTACTTC
CDR3 protein: CASSLELSGPRYEQYF

D gene: TRBD1
clone size: once
J gene: TRBJ1-5
V gene: TRBV14
CDR3 DNA: TGTGCCAGCAGCCTCGGAGGGACAGGGAGTCAGCCCCAGCATTTT
CDR3 protein: CASSLGGTGSQPQHF

D gene: TRBD1
clone size: -
J gene: TRBJ1-5
V gene: TRBV7-8
CDR3 DNA: TGTGCCAGCAGCTTAGTCGGGACAGGACTAACCCAGCCCCAGCATTTT
CDR3 protein: CASSLVGTGLTQPQHF

D gene: -
clone size: -
J gene: TRBJ1-2
V gene: TRBV20-1
CDR3 DNA: TGCAGTGCTAGTTTCGGACAGAACTATGGCTACACCTTC
CDR3 protein: CSASFGQNYGYTF

D gene: -
clone size: -
J gene: TRBJ1-2
V gene: TRBV19
CDR3 DNA: TGTGCCACCTATAGGGGAGGGAGTCAACCCTATGGCTACACCTTC
CDR3 protein: CATYRGGSQPYGYTF

D gene: -
clone size: -
J gene: TRBJ2-1
V gene: TRBV27
CDR3 DNA: TGTGCCAGCAGTCCTCGACTCCTCTCCTACAATGAGCAGTTCTTC
CDR3 protein: CASSPRLLSYNEQFF

D gene: TRBD2
clone size: -
J gene: TRBJ2-3
V gene: TRBV19
CDR3 DNA: TGTGCCAGTAGTATATTTGGCGGGGGGGCCAGTACAGATACGCAGTATTTT
CDR3 protein: CASSIFGGGASTDTQYF

D gene: -
clone size: -
J gene: TRBJ2-5
V gene: TRBV18
CDR3 DNA: TGTGCCAGCTCACCGGACAGACAAGAGACCCAGTACTTC
CDR3 protein: CASSPDRQETQYF

D gene: -
clone size: -
J gene: TRBJ1-5
V gene: TRBV12-3/TRBV12-4
CDR3 DNA: TGTGCCAGTGGGGGCGGAAATCAGCCCCAGCATTTT
CDR3 protein: CASGGGNQPQHF

D gene: -
clone size: -
J gene: TRBJ1-5
V gene: TRBV30
CDR3 DNA: TGTGCCTGGAGTCGTACAGGGAGTTCCAATCAGCCCCAGCATTTT
CDR3 protein: CAWSRTGSSNQPQHF

D gene: TRBD1
clone size: -
J gene: TRBJ2-5
V gene: TRBV30
CDR3 DNA: TGTGCCTGGAGTCCACAGGGGGCTCCGGAGACCCAGTACTTC
CDR3 protein: CAWSPQGAPETQYF

D gene: -
clone size: -
J gene: TRBJ1-1
V gene: TRBV24-1
CDR3 DNA: TGTGCCACCAGAGGGGCCGGGTCGCTCGACACTGAAGCTTTCTTT
CDR3 protein: CATRGAGSLDTEAFF

D gene: -
clone size: -
J gene: TRBJ2-1
V gene: TRBV2
CDR3 DNA: TGTGCCAGCAGTGCCCGGGGAGCGAGCTCCTACAATGAGCAGTTCTTC
CDR3 protein: CASSARGASSYNEQFF

D gene: -
clone size: once
J gene: TRBJ1-2
V gene: TRBV28
CDR3 DNA: TGTGCCAGCAGTTTGTCACAGGGCTACACCTTC
CDR3 protein: CASSLSQGYTF

D gene: TRBD1
clone size: -
J gene: TRBJ1-2
V gene: TRBV5-1
CDR3 DNA: TGCGCCAGCAGCTTGGGTACAGGGGCAGAGGGCTACACCTTC
CDR3 protein: CASSLGTGAEGYTF

D gene: TRBD1
clone size: -
J gene: TRBJ1-5
V gene: TRBV19
CDR3 DNA: TGTGCCAGTAGCGGGACAGGGGTCAATCAGCCCCAGCATTTT
CDR3 protein: CASSGTGVNQPQHF

D gene: TRBD1
clone size: -
J gene: TRBJ1-2
V gene: TRBV4-1
CDR3 DNA: TGCGCCAGCAGCCAGGCGGGACAGGGCTTAGGTTATGGCTACACCTTC
CDR3 protein: CASSQAGQGLGYGYTF